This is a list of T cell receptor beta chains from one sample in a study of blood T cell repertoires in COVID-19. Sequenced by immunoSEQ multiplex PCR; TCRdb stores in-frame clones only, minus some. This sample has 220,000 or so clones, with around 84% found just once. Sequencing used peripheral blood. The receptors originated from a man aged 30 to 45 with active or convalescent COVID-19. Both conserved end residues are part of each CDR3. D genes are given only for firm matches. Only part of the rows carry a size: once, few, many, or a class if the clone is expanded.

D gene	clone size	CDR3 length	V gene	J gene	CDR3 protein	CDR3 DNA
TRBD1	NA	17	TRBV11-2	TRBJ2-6	CASSSRGGASGANVLTF	TGTGCCAGCAGCTCTCGAGGGGGCGCTTCTGGGGCCAACGTCCTGACTTTC
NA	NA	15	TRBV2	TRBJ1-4	CASSANGATNEKLFF	TGTGCCAGCAGTGCTAATGGGGCCACTAATGAAAAACTGTTTTTT
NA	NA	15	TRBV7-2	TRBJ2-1	CASSLDNRLWGEQFF	TGTGCCAGCAGCTTAGATAACAGGCTATGGGGTGAGCAGTTCTTC
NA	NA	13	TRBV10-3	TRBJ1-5	CATRRDSNQPQHF	TGTGCCACCCGACGGGATAGCAATCAGCCCCAGCATTTT
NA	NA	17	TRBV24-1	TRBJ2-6	CATSEAMLGAGANVLTF	TGTGCCACCAGTGAGGCAATGCTGGGGGCCGGGGCCAACGTCCTGACTTTC
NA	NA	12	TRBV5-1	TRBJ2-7	CASSLYRSEQYF	TGCGCCAGCAGCTTATATAGGAGCGAGCAGTACTTC
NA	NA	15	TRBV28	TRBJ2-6	CASSLIIPGANVLTF	TGTGCCAGCAGTTTAATTATCCCTGGGGCCAACGTCCTGACTTTC
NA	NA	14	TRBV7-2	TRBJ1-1	CASSVQGFDTEAFF	TGTGCCAGCAGCGTACAGGGATTCGACACTGAAGCTTTCTTT
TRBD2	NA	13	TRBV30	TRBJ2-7	CAWGGGASYEQYF	TGTGCCTGGGGCGGGGGGGCTTCCTACGAGCAGTACTTC
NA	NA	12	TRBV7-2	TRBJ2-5	CASSGESGTQYF	TGTGCCAGCAGCGGGGAGAGTGGGACCCAGTACTTC
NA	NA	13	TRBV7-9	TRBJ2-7	CASRGGYPYEQYF	TGTGCCAGCAGGGGGGGTTACCCCTACGAGCAGTACTTC
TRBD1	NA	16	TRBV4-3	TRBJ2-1	CASSQDGQGGGNEQFF	TGCGCCAGCAGCCAAGACGGACAGGGGGGGGGCAATGAGCAGTTCTTC
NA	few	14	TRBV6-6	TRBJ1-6	CASGIRGLNSPLHF	TGTGCCAGCGGAATTAGGGGCTTGAATTCACCCCTCCACTTT
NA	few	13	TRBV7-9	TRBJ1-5	CASSTGQNQPQHF	TGTGCCAGCAGCACGGGACAAAATCAGCCCCAGCATTTT
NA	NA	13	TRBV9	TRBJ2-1	CASSAGGASEQFF	TGTGCCAGCAGCGCTGGGGGGGCGTCTGAGCAGTTCTTC
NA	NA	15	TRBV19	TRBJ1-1	CASSRRLGGSTEAFF	TGTGCCAGTAGTCGGAGGTTAGGAGGGAGCACTGAAGCTTTCTTT
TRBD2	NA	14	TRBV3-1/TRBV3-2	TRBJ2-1	CASSPTSGRVEQFF	TGTGCCAGCAGCCCGACTAGCGGGAGGGTTGAGCAGTTCTTC
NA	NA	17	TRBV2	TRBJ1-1	CASSGGRGSYMNTEAFF	TGTGCCAGCAGTGGTGGGAGGGGATCTTACATGAACACTGAAGCTTTCTTT
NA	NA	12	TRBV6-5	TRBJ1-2	CASSTGLYGYTF	TGTGCCAGCAGCACGGGACTCTATGGCTACACCTTC
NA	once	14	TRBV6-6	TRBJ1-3	CASRQVSGGNTIYF	TGTGCCAGCCGACAGGTCTCGGGTGGAAACACCATATATTTT
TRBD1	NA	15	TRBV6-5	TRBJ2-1	CASSPDRAYYNEQFF	TGTGCCAGCAGTCCCGACAGGGCCTACTACAATGAGCAGTTCTTC
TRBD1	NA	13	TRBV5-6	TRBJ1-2	CASSQGAGYGYTF	TGTGCCAGCAGCCAGGGGGCGGGCTATGGCTACACCTTC
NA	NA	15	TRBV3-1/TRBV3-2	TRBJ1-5	CASSQGAGGNQPQHF	TGTGCCAGCAGCCAAGGGGCAGGGGGCAATCAGCCCCAGCATTTT
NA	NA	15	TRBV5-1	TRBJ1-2	CASSSDWATHYGYTF	TGCGCCAGCAGCTCCGATTGGGCAACTCACTATGGCTACACCTTC
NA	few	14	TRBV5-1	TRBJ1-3	CASSLDFAGNTIYF	TGCGCCAGCAGCTTGGATTTCGCTGGAAACACCATATATTTT
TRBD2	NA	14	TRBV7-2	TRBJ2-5	CASIQTSAQETQYF	TGTGCCAGCATCCAGACTAGCGCCCAAGAGACCCAGTACTTC
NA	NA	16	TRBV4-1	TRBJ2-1	CASSQGRWSSISEQFF	TGCGCCAGCAGCCAAGGAAGGTGGAGTTCCATCTCTGAGCAGTTCTTC
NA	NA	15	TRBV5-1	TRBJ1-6	CASSLSTRGNSPLHF	TGCGCCAGCAGCTTGTCAACCAGGGGCAATTCACCCCTCCACTTT
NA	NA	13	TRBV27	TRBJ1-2	CASSSQGRGGYTF	TGTGCCAGCAGTTCCCAGGGGAGGGGTGGCTACACCTTC
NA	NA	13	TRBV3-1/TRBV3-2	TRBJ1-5	CASSQGGYQPQHF	TGTGCCAGCAGCCAAGGGGGCTATCAGCCCCAGCATTTT
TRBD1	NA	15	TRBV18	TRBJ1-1	CASSTGAGGGTEAFF	TGTGCCAGCTCAACGGGGGCAGGGGGCGGGACTGAAGCTTTCTTT
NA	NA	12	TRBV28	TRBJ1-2	CASSLREYGYTF	TGTGCCAGCAGTTTAAGAGAATATGGCTACACCTTC
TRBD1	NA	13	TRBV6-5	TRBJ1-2	CASSPQGAAGYTF	TGTGCCAGCAGCCCCCAGGGGGCGGCTGGCTACACCTTC
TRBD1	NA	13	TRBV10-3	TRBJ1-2	CAISVTGGYGYTF	TGTGCCATCAGCGTCACAGGGGGCTATGGCTACACCTTC
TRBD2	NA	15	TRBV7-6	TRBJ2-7	CASSAASGTISEQYF	TGTGCCAGCAGCGCCGCCTCCGGGACTATAAGCGAGCAGTACTTC
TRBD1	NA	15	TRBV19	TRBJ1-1	CASRRQTGTNTEAFF	TGTGCCAGTAGAAGGCAGACAGGGACGAACACTGAAGCTTTCTTT
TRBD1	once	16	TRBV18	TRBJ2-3	CASSQSDRGRTDTQYF	TGTGCCAGCTCACAGAGCGACAGGGGGCGAACAGATACGCAGTATTTT
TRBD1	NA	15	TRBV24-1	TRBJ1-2	CATSDSRQGRYGYTF	TGTGCCACCAGTGATTCTCGACAGGGGCGCTATGGCTACACCTTC
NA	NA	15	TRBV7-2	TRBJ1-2	CASSLAPSRGYGYTF	TGTGCCAGCAGCTTAGCCCCGAGCAGGGGCTATGGCTACACCTTC
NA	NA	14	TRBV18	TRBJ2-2	CASSPGHYTGELFF	TGTGCCAGCTCACCGGGACACTACACCGGGGAGCTGTTTTTT
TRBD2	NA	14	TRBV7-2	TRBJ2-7	CASSPQAGPYEQYF	TGTGCCAGCAGCCCTCAAGCGGGACCGTACGAGCAGTACTTC